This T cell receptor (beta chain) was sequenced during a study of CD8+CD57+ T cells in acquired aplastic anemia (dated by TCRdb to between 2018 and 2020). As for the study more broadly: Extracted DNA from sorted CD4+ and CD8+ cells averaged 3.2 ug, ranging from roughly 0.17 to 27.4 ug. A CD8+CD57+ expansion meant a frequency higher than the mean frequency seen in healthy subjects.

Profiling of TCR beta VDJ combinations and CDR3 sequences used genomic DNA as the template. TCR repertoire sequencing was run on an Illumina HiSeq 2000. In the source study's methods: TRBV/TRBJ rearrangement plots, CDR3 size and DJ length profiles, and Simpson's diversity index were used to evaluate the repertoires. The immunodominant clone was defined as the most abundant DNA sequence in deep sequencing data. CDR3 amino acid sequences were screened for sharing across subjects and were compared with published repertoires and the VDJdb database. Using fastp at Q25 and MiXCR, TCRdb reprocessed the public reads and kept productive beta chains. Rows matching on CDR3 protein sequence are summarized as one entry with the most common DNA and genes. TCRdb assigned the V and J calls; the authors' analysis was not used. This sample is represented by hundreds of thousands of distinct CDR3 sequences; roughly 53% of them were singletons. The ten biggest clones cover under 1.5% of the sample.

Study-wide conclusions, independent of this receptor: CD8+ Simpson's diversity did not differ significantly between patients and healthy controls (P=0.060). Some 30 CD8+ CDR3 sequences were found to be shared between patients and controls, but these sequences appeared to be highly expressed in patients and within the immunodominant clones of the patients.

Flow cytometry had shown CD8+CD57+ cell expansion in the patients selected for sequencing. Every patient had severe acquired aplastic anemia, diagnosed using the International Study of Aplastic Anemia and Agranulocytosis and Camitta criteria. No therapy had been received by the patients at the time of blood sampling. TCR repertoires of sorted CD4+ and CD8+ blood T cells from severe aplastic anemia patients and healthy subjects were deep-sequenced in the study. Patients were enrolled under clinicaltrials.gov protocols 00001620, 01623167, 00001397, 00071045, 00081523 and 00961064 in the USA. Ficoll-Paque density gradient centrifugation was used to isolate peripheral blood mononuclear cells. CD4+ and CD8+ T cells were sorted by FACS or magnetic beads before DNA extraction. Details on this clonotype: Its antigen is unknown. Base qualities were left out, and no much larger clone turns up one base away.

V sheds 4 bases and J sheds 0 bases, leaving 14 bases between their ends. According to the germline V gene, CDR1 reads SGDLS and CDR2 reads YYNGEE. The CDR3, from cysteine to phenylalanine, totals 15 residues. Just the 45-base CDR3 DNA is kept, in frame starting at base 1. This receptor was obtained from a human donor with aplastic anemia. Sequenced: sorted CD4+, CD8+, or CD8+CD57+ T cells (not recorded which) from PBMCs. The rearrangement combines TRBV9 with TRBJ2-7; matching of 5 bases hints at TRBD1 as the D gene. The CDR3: CASSQGLISSYEQYF. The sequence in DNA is TGTGCCAGCAGCCAGGGTCTGATCTCCTCCTACGAGCAGTACTTC.